This passage covers 21 T cell receptor beta chains from one sample sequenced in a study of blood T cell repertoires in COVID-19. Only in-frame clones appear in the TCRdb table, and some are missing; sequencing was by immunoSEQ multiplex PCR. Counted here are roughly 100,000 clones, more than 85% occurring once; the ten biggest clones make up approximately 5.6%. Sample: peripheral blood. The origin of the receptors is a human donor in a cohort sampled during active COVID-19.

The CDR3, as DNA: TGTGCCAGCAGCCAAGCTGCAGGGGCGAACACCGGGGAGCTGTTTTTT. Residues: CASSQAAGANTGELFF. The chain recombines TRBV4-2 with TRBJ2-2, with D maybe TRBD1 (6 bases). The CDR3 has 16 residues. The V end lost 1 base, the J end lost 0 bases, and 9 bases lay between the germline ends. The V gene's germline CDR1 is LGHNA and CDR2 YNFKEQ.

Only a few counts were recorded for this clone. The rearrangement links TRBV7-8 to TRBJ2-3, with unresolved D. V was pared by 1 base and J by 10 bases, with 15 bases between. Germline values: CDR1 SGHVS, CDR2 FQNEAQ. The CDR3 length is 14 residues. CDR3 sequence reads: CASSLEAGYLSQYF. CDR3 nucleotide sequence: TGTGCCAGCAGCTTAGAAGCAGGCTACCTATCGCAGTATTTT.

This chain joins TRBV28 and TRBJ2-7; TRBD1 agrees at 9 bases. V was pared by 4 bases and J by 4 bases, with 8 bases of the junction left unmatched. The CDR3 length is 15 residues. Germline V gives CDR1 MDHEN, CDR2 SYDVKM. Here the CDR3 reads CASSSSGTGSYEQYF. For the CDR3, the DNA is TGTGCCAGCAGTTCGTCCGGGACAGGGTCATACGAGCAGTACTTC.

The chain couples TRBV28 to TRBJ1-1; D is possibly TRBD1 (5 bases). CDR1 is MDHEN, CDR2 SYDVKM, per germline. The V end was cut by 4 bases, the J end by 7 bases, with 7 bases between. The CDR3 is made up of 11 amino acids. The CDR3 nucleotides are TGTGCCAGCAGTTGGGGCCATGAAGCTTTCTTT. Protein sequence: CASSWGHEAFF.

The genes are TRBV7-8 and TRBJ2-1, with TRBD2 matching over 8 bases. Germline-derived CDR1 and CDR2 are SGHVS and FQNEAQ. This CDR3 comprises 13 residues. The J segment lost 10 bases and the V segment lost 6 bases, leaving 8 bases of the junction unmatched. CDR3 sequence reads: CASRTVASGEQFF. CDR3 DNA sequence: TGTGCCAGCAGAACCGTGGCTAGCGGGGAGCAGTTCTTC.

The chain recombines TRBV5-5 with TRBJ2-2; D gene uncertain. CDR1 SGHKS and CDR2 YYEKEE come from the germline V gene (reference sequence). The CDR3 is made up of 18 amino acids. V lost 1 base and J 0 bases, leaving 16 bases between the germline ends. The CDR3 sequence: CASSLRSQNFANTGELFF. CDR3 bases: TGTGCCAGCAGCTTGCGTAGTCAAAACTTCGCGAACACCGGGGAGCTGTTTTTT.

This chain links TRBV7-2 with TRBJ2-1; tentatively, D is TRBD1 (6 bases). Deletions cut 5 bases from V and 7 bases from J, with 15 bases between. CDR3 length equals 14 residues. CDR1 is SGHTA and CDR2 is FQGNSA in the germline V gene. CDR3 sequence (DNA): TGTGCCAGCAGCCCCAGACAGGTGTCGAATGAGCAGTTCTTC. This encodes CASSPRQVSNEQFF.

This clone was counted between two and nine times. This sequence joins TRBV7-9 and TRBJ1-2; TRBD1 is a possible D gene (6 bases). The CDR3 is made up of 12 amino acids. Germline CDR1 and CDR2: SEHNR and FQNEAQ (reference sequence). Trimming removed 4 bases from V and 4 bases from J, with 7 bases in between. The CDR3 region is CASSSTGYGYTF. The CDR3 DNA follows: TGTGCCAGCAGCTCGACAGGCTATGGCTACACCTTC.

This sequence joins TRBV7-2 and TRBJ1-1; D is ambiguous. The CDR3 consists of 14 residues. Trimming removed 1 base at V and 8 bases at J, with 14 bases between. Germline V CDR1 and CDR2: SGHTA, FQGNSA. CDR3 amino acids: CASSLEMGRREAFF. The CDR3 DNA reads TGTGCCAGCAGCTTAGAGATGGGGAGGAGGGAAGCTTTCTTT.

V and J are TRBV7-2 and TRBJ2-1; D is unresolved. The CDR3 sequence is 14 residues long. Germline V CDR1 and CDR2: SGHTA, FQGNSA. Trimming removed 2 bases at V and 9 bases at J, with 14 bases between. The chain's CDR3 is CASSLLERLSEQFF. CDR3 in DNA: TGTGCCAGCAGCTTATTGGAGAGGCTTAGTGAGCAGTTCTTC.

The chain combines TRBV28 with TRBJ2-7; TRBD2 might be the D (6 bases). The CDR3 loop spans 14 amino acids. Trimming shortened V by 3 bases and J by 0 bases, and 9 bases separated the two germline ends. CDR1 and CDR2 from the germline V gene are MDHEN and SYDVKM. The CDR3 DNA follows: TGTGCCAGCAGTTTTGGGGGGTCCTCCTACGAGCAGTACTTC. Its translation is CASSFGGSSYEQYF.

The chain combines TRBV18 with TRBJ2-5; possibly TRBD2 for D (6 bases). Germline CDR1 is KGHSH and CDR2 is LQKENI. V lost 3 bases and J 5 bases, leaving 10 bases between the germline ends. The CDR3 has 13 residues. CDR3 DNA sequence: TGTGCCAGCTCACCGGGGACTTTGGAGACCCAGTACTTC. Translated, it gives CASSPGTLETQYF. Drawing the rest from reference TRBV18 and TRBJ2-5, the complete variable domain is NAGVMQNPRHLVRRRGQEARLRCSPMKGHSHVYWYRQLPEEGLKFMVYLQKENIIDESGMPKERFSAEFPKEGPSILRIQQVVRGDSAAYFCASSPGTLETQYFGPGTRLLVL.

The chain is built from TRBV7-9 and TRBJ2-1; the D gene is possibly TRBD2 (5 bases). Germline V lookup: CDR1 SEHNR, CDR2 FQNEAQ (reference sequence). V was shortened by 0 bases and J by 3 bases, with 12 bases between the two germline ends. There are 16 residues in the CDR3. CDR3 DNA sequence: TGTGCCAGCAGCTTAGCAGGCGAGCGGTACTACAATGAGCAGTTCTTC. Its protein product is CASSLAGERYYNEQFF.

Only a few counts were recorded for this clone. The chain is built from TRBV19 and TRBJ1-5; 7 nucleotides align to TRBD1. The CDR3 is 14 residues long. J lost 3 bases, V lost 6 bases, and 5 bases had no gene match. Germline values: CDR1 LNHDA, CDR2 SQIVND (reference sequence). Here the CDR3 DNA reads TGTGCCAGTAGCTACACAGGGGACAATCAGCCCCAGCATTTT. It yields the protein CASSYTGDNQPQHF.

This clone was seen more than once but under ten times. The rearrangement joins TRBV29-1 to TRBJ1-2; the D gene is possibly TRBD1 (6 bases). Looked up from germline, CDR1 is SQVTM and CDR2 is ANQGSEA. V lost 7 bases to trimming and J lost 6 bases, with 18 bases between them. This CDR3 comprises 13 residues. The CDR3: CSGKATGSDGYTF. The CDR3 DNA is TGCAGCGGGAAAGCTACAGGGTCGGATGGCTACACCTTC.

The rearrangement uses TRBV7-9 and TRBJ2-1; 11 bases are shared with TRBD2. The CDR3 has 15 residues. V lost 1 base and J lost 5; bases outside the gene matches: 1. Per the germline V gene, CDR1 is SEHNR and CDR2 is FQNEAQ (reference sequence). The CDR3 loop is CASSLGTSGHNEQFF. In DNA, the CDR3 is TGTGCCAGCAGCTTAGGGACTAGCGGGCACAATGAGCAGTTCTTC. Supplemented by reference TRBV7-9 and TRBJ2-1, the full variable domain reads DTGVSQNPRHKITKRGQNVTFRCDPISEHNRLYWYRQTLGQGPEFLTYFQNEAQLEKSRLLSDRFSAERPKGSFSTLEIQRTEQGDSAMYLCASSLGTSGHNEQFFGPGTRLTVL.

The rearrangement uses TRBV2 and TRBJ1-5; no firm D call. The CDR3 runs to 13 residues. The ends were cut back, 6 bases at V and 3 bases at J, with 9 bases in the middle. Germline assignment: CDR1 SNHLY and CDR2 FYNNEI. The CDR3 DNA is TGTGCCAGCAGCCCCACAGCCAATCAGCCCCAGCATTTT. This translates into CASSPTANQPQHF. Looking up the rest from reference TRBV2 and TRBJ1-5 gives the full variable domain: EPEVTQTPSHQVTQMGQEVILRCVPISNHLYFYWYRQILGQKVEFLVSFYNNEISEKSEIFDDQFSVERPDGSNFTLKIRSTKLEDSAMYFCASSPTANQPQHFGDGTRLSIL.

The V and J genes are TRBV10-1 and TRBJ2-7; D is undetermined. Per the germline V gene, CDR1 is WNHNN and CDR2 is SYGVQD (reference sequence). The germline V and J ends were trimmed by 4 bases and 3 bases, with 10 bases remaining between them. The CDR3 is made up of 13 amino acids. The CDR3 is CASSVAGIYEQYF. The CDR3 nucleotides read TGCGCCAGCAGTGTCGCAGGTATCTACGAGCAGTACTTC.

This clone was seen only once. CDR3 sequence: CASSLPGLAGLDEQYF. In DNA form, the CDR3 reads TGTGCCAGCAGTCTCCCGGGACTAGCGGGTTTGGACGAGCAGTACTTC. V gene TRBV28 combines with J gene TRBJ2-7, with 12 positions matching TRBD2. CDR1 and CDR2 (germline): MDHEN, SYDVKM. This CDR3 region has 16 residues. V trimming: 5 bases; J trimming: 5 bases; junction bases outside the gene matches: 10.

CDR3 sequence reads: CASSPGGRGEAFF. Here the CDR3 DNA reads TGTGCCAGCAGCCCAGGGGGCCGTGGTGAAGCTTTCTTT. The chain recombines TRBV12-3 or TRBV12-4 with TRBJ1-1, with 8 bases identical to TRBD1. This CDR3 comprises 13 residues. Trimming took 6 bases from V and 7 from J; bases not matched to a gene: 7.

Note on this clone: This sample also contains other DNA sequences that code for the same CDR3. The J gene is TRBJ1-1, the V gene TRBV4-1, with D perhaps TRBD1 (6 bases). The CDR3 runs to 15 residues. Per germline, CDR1 MGHRA and CDR2 YSYEKL. Trimming stripped 0 bases from V and 1 base from J, with 9 bases between. CDR3 sequence (DNA): TGCGCCAGCAGCCAAGATCAGGGGACGAACACTGAAGCTTTCTTT. Translating gives CASSQDQGTNTEAFF.